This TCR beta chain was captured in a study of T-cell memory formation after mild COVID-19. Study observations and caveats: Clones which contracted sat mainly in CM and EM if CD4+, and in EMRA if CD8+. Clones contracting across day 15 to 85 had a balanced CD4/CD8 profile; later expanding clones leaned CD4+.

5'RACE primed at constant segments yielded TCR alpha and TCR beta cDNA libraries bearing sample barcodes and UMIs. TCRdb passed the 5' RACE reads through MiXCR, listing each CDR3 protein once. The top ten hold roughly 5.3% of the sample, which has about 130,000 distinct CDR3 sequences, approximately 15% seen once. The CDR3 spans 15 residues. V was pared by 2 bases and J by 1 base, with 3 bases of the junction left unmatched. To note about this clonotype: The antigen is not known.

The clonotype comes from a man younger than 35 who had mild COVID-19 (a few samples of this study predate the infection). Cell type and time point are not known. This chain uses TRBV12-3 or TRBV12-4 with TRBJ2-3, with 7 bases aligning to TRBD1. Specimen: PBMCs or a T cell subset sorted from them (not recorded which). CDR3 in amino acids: CASSLNQGGTDTQYF. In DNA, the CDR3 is TGTGCCAGCAGTTTAAACCAGGGGGGCACAGATACGCAGTATTTT.